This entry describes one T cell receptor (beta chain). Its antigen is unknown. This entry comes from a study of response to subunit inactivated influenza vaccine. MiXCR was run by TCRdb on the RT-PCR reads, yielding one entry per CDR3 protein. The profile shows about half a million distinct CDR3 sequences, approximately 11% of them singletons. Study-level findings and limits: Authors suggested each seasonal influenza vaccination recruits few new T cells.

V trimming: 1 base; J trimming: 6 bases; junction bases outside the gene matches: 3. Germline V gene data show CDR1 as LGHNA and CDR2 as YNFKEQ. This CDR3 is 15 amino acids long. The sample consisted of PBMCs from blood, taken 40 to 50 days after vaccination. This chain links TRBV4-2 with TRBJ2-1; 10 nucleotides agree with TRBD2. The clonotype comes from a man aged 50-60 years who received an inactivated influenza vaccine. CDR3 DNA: TGTGCCAGCAGCCAAGCTAGCGGGAGAGGCAATGAGCAGTTCTTC. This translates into CASSQASGRGNEQFF.